This TCR beta chain comes out of a study of T-cell memory formation after mild COVID-19. Study-wide background: Clustering of TCRs was largely donor specific. Study results and limitations: Memory sampled before infection contained some responding clones, suggesting cross-reactive memory joined. Contracting clones localized mainly to CM and EM when CD4+ and mainly to EMRA when CD8+. Clones contracting day 15 to 85 were balanced CD4/CD8; later expanders leaned CD4+.

The CDR3 runs to 12 residues. V lost 7 bases and J 1 base, leaving 7 bases between the germline ends. In germline, CDR1 is SGHNT, CDR2 YYREEE (reference sequence). TCRdb used MiXCR to reprocess the 5' RACE reads, holding one entry per CDR3 protein. The top ten hold around 23% of the sample, which has about 290,000 distinct CDR3 sequences, roughly 15% seen once. This clonotype occurred a few times. Its specificity is unknown. The TCR comes from a man aged 18 to 30 who had mild COVID-19 (a few samples of this study predate the infection). Cell type and time point are not known. The chain combines TRBV5-4 with TRBJ2-3; possibly TRBD1 for D (6 bases). The sample comprised PBMCs or a T cell subset sorted from them (not recorded which). The CDR3: CASHRGTDTQYF. The CDR3, as DNA: TGTGCCAGCCACAGGGGCACAGATACGCAGTATTTT.